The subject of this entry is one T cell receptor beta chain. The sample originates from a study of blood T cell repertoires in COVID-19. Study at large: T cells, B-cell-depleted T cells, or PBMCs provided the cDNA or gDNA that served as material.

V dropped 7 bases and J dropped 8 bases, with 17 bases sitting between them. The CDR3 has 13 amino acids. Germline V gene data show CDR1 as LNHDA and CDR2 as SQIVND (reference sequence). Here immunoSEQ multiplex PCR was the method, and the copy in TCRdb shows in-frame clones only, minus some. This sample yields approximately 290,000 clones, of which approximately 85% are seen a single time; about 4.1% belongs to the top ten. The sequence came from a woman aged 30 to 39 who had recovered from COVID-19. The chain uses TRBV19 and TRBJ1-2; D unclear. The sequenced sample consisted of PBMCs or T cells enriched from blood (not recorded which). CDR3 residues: CASTVLAGEGYTF. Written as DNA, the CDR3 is TGTGCCAGTACGGTCCTCGCCGGGGAGGGCTACACCTTC. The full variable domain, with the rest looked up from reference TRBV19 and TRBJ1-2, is DGGITQSPKYLFRKEGQNVTLSCEQNLNHDAMYWYRQDPGQGLRLIYYSQIVNDFQKGDIAEGYSVSREKKESFPLTVTSAQKNPTAFYLCASTVLAGEGYTFGSGTRLTVV.